This passage covers 14 T cell receptor beta chains from one sample sequenced in a study of cytomegalovirus exposure and HLA in healthy donors (dated by TCRdb to about 2017). Library preparation used the immunoSEQ multiplex PCR assay. The multiplex PCR relied on a mix of 60 forward primers for TCR Vbeta segments and 13 reverse primers for TCR Jbeta segments. As stored in TCRdb, this immuneACCESS dataset retains in-frame rearrangements with V and J assigned. A fraction of the clones does not appear; measured against another copy, unresolved V genes explain less than half of the discrepancy, and the remainder lacks a known reason. Present in this sample are roughly 190,000 clones, around 62% of which were seen just once. Clones ranked in the top ten supply roughly 2.9% of the sample. Sequencing was performed on PBMCs. The receptors originated from a man aged 35 to 55 in good health and CMV-seronegative.

The chain carries TRBV10-2 and TRBJ2-2; D is possibly TRBD1 (6 bases). V was shortened by 3 bases and J by 4 bases, with 9 bases between the two germline ends. In germline, CDR1 is WSHSY, CDR2 SAAADI. CDR3 length: 14 residues. In DNA form, the CDR3 reads TGCGCCAGCAGTGAAAGGACAGTCACCGGGGAGCTGTTTTTT. It yields the protein CASSERTVTGELFF.

This clone was detected once. The chain employs TRBV6-1 and TRBJ2-5; 8 bases map to TRBD1. The end of the DNA is better explained by TRBJ2-7, so the J call may be wrong. This CDR3 has 15 amino acids. The germline V gene encodes CDR1 MNHNS and CDR2 SASEGT. CDR3 in amino acids: CASSAGTGSSYEQYF. In DNA, the CDR3 is TGTGCCAGCAGTGCAGGGACAGGAAGCTCCTACGAGCAGTACTTC.

The chain joins TRBV28 to TRBJ1-1; D is perhaps TRBD1 (6 bases). Trimming left V 0 bases short and J 4 bases short, with 9 bases between. CDR1 and CDR2 from the germline V gene are MDHEN and SYDVKM. This CDR3 contains 14 residues. The CDR3 coding sequence is TGTGCCAGCAGTTTATGGGGGGCCGCCACTGAAGCTTTCTTT. This encodes CASSLWGAATEAFF.

The chain recombines TRBV19 with TRBJ2-7; D might be TRBD2 (6 bases). V was cut by 5 bases and J by 5 bases, with 19 bases left in between. The length of the CDR3 is 15 residues. Per germline, CDR1 LNHDA and CDR2 SQIVND (reference sequence). The CDR3 sequence: CASSLGTAEGDEQYF. In DNA form, the CDR3 reads TGTGCCAGTAGTCTCGGGACGGCGGAGGGTGACGAGCAGTACTTC.

The chain carries TRBV10-3 and TRBJ2-7; maybe TRBD2 (6 bases). CDR1 ENHRY and CDR2 SYGVKD come from the germline V gene. The CDR3 totals 12 residues. V was clipped by 8 bases and J by 6 bases, with 14 bases between them. Written as DNA, the CDR3 is TGTGCCATCGGCGTCCGGGACTCCGAGCAGTACTTC. This encodes CAIGVRDSEQYF.

CDR3 sequence: CASSRDRPSGGYTF. The CDR3 DNA follows: TGTGCCAGCAGCCGCGACAGGCCTTCGGGTGGCTACACCTTC. V and J are TRBV7-3 and TRBJ1-2, with D tentatively TRBD1 (6 bases). V lost 5 bases, J lost 7 bases, and 17 bases lay in between. The CDR3 runs 14 residues. Germline values: CDR1 SGHTA, CDR2 FQGTGA.

The V and J genes are TRBV4-3 and TRBJ2-3, with TRBD2 identical over 8 bases. CDR3 length equals 18 residues. The germline gives CDR1 LGHNA, CDR2 YSLEER. Trimming cost V 0 bases and J 6 bases; bases outside gene matches: 14. CDR3 region: CASSQDLAGGSGVDTQYF. CDR3 nucleotide sequence: TGCGCCAGCAGCCAAGATCTCGCGGGAGGTTCGGGGGTGGATACGCAGTATTTT.

The genes are TRBV4-1 and TRBJ1-1, with D uncertain. The CDR3 covers 16 residues. V lost 3 bases and J 8 bases, leaving 22 bases between the germline ends. Germline-derived CDR1 and CDR2 are MGHRA and YSYEKL. The DNA of the CDR3 is TGCGCCAGCAGCCATGTTACGGGTGATGTTACCCAAGAAGCTTTCTTT. Encoded protein: CASSHVTGDVTQEAFF.

This clone showed up just a few times. The chain is built from TRBV30 and TRBJ2-4; TRBD2 agrees at 10 bases. CDR1 and CDR2 (germline): GTSNPN, SVGIG (reference sequence). CDR3 length: 19 residues. Losses at the gene ends were 0 bases for V and 0 bases for J; bases not matched to a gene: 11. The CDR3 is CAWSVLPLAGELAKNIQYF. In nucleotides, the CDR3 is TGTGCCTGGAGTGTCCTCCCCCTAGCGGGGGAACTAGCCAAAAACATTCAGTACTTC.

The chain carries TRBV5-6 and TRBJ1-2; D is perhaps TRBD1 (6 bases). Germline V CDR1 and CDR2: SGHDT, YYEEEE. This CDR3 comprises 14 residues. V lost 5 bases and J 5 bases, leaving 16 bases between the germline ends. The CDR3 region has the DNA TGTGCCAGCAGTGTGACAGGATCGGTTTATGGCTACACCTTC. This codes for CASSVTGSVYGYTF.

The chain joins TRBV19 to TRBJ1-1; D gene ambiguous. Trimming took 7 bases from V and 1 from J, leaving 10 bases between them. CDR1 LNHDA and CDR2 SQIVND come from the germline V gene (reference sequence). The CDR3 extends over 13 amino acids. The CDR3 here is CASKEGTNTEAFF. Here the CDR3 DNA reads TGTGCCAGTAAAGAGGGTACGAACACTGAAGCTTTCTTT.

The table lists this clone with a few counts. The CDR3 loop reads CASSQDYAVSYEQYF. The CDR3 coding sequence is TGCGCCAGCAGCCAAGATTACGCGGTATCCTACGAGCAGTACTTC. The chain recombines TRBV4-1 with TRBJ2-7; D gene ambiguous. CDR1 MGHRA and CDR2 YSYEKL come from the germline V gene. Trimming shortened V by 0 bases and J by 1 base, and 10 bases separated the two germline ends. The CDR3 has 15 amino acids.

This clone was found a few times. The V gene is TRBV5-8, the J gene TRBJ1-6, with 7 bases aligning to TRBD1. V lost 1 base to trimming and J lost 5 bases; unmatched junction nucleotides: 9. CDR1 is SGHTS, CDR2 YDEGEE, per germline. The CDR3 is made up of 17 amino acids. The CDR3 spells CASSLLLGTDNNSPLHF. CDR3 DNA: TGTGCCAGCAGCTTGCTCCTCGGGACAGATAATAATTCACCCCTCCACTTT.

V gene TRBV19 combines with J gene TRBJ1-2, with no clear D. This CDR3 is 13 amino acids long. The V and J ends lost 10 bases and 8 bases respectively, with 20 bases between them. Germline values: CDR1 LNHDA, CDR2 SQIVND (reference sequence). CDR3 DNA: TGTGCCACCGCGGAGGGTTCTAGTGGAGGCTACACCTTC. It translates to CATAEGSSGGYTF.